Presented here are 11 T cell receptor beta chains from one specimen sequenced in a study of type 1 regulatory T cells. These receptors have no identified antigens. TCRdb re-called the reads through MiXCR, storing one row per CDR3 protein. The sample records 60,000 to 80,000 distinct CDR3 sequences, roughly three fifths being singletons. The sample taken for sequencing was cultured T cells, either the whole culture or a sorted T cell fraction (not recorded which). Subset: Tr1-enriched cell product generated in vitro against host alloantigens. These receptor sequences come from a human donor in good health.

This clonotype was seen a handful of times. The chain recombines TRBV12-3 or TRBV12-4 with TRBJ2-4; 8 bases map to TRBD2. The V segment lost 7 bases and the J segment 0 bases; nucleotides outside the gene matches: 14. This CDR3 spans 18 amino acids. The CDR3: CASTSGASGLLAKNIQYF. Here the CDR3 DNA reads TGTGCCAGCACCTCTGGGGCTAGCGGGCTTCTAGCCAAAAACATTCAGTACTTC.

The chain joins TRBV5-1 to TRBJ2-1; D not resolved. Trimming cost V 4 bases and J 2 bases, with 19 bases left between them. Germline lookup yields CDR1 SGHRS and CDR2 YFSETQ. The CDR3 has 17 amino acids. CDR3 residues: CASSRTLGELAYNEQFF. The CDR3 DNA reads TGCGCCAGCAGCCGCACCCTTGGAGAGCTTGCCTACAATGAGCAGTTCTTC.

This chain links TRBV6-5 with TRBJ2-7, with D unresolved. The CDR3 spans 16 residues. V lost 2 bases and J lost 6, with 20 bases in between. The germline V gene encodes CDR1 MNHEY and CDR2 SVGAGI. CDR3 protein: CASSYTLTGATGEQYF. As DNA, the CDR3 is TGTGCCAGCAGTTACACCTTGACCGGAGCCACCGGCGAGCAGTACTTC.

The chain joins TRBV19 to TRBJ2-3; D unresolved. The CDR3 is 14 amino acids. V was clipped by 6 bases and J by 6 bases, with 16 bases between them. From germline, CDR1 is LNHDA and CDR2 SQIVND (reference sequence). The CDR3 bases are TGTGCCAGTAGCGATAAAAGGACGTCGGATACGCAGTATTTT. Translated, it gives CASSDKRTSDTQYF. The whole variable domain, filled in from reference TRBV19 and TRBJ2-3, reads DGGITQSPKYLFRKEGQNVTLSCEQNLNHDAMYWYRQDPGQGLRLIYYSQIVNDFQKGDIAEGYSVSREKKESFPLTVTSAQKNPTAFYLCASSDKRTSDTQYFGPGTRLTVL.

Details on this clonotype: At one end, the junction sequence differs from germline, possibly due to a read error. CDR3 nucleotides: TGTGCCAGCAGCGCGCAGGGATTCTTAACTGGGGCCAACGTCCTGACTTTT. Amino acid sequence: CASSAQGFLTGANVLTF. The chain uses TRBV7-2 and TRBJ2-6, with a tentative D call TRBD1 (5 bases). Germline-derived CDR1 and CDR2 are SGHTA and FQGNSA. CDR3 length: 17 residues.

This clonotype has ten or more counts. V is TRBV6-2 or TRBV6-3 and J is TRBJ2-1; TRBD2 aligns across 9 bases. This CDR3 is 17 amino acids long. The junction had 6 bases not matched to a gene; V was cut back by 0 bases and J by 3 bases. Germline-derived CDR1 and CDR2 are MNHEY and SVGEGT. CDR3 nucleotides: TGTGCCAGCAGTTACTCCCACCCTAGCGGGATCTACAATGAGCAGTTCTTC. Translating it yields CASSYSHPSGIYNEQFF.

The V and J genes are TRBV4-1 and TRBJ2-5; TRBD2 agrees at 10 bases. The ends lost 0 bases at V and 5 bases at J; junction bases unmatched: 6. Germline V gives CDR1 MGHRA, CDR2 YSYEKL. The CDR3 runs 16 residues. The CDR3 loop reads CASSQDPPSGSETQYF. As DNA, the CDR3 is TGCGCCAGCAGCCAAGATCCGCCTAGCGGGAGTGAGACCCAGTACTTC.

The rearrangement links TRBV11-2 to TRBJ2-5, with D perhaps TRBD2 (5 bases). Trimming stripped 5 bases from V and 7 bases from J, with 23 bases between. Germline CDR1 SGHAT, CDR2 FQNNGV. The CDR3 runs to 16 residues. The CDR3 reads CASSLLRGGPTLTQYF. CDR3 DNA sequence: TGTGCCAGCAGCCTCCTCAGAGGCGGGCCAACTCTGACCCAGTACTTC. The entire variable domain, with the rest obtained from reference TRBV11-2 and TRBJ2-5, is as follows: EAGVAQSPRYKIIEKRQSVAFWCNPISGHATLYWYQQILGQGPKLLIQFQNNGVVDDSQLPKDRFSAERLKGVDSTLKIQPAKLEDSAVYLCASSLLRGGPTLTQYFGPGTRLLVL.

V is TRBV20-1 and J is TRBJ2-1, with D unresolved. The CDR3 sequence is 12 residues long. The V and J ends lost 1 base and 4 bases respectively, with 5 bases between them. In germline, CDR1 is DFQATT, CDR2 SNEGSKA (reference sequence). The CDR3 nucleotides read TGCAGTGCTAGAGGGGGATACAATGAGCAGTTCTTC. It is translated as CSARGGYNEQFF.

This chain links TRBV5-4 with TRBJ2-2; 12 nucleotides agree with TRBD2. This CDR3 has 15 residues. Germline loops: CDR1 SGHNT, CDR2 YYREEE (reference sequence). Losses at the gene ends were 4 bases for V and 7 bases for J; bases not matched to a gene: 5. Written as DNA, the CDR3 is TGTGCCAGCAGCCTGACTAGCGGGAGCGTCGGGGAGCTGTTTTTT. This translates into CASSLTSGSVGELFF.

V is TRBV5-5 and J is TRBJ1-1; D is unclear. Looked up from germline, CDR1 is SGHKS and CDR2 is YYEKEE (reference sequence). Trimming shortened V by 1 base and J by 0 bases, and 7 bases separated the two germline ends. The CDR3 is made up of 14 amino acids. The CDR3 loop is CASSLTVMNTEAFF. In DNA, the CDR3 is TGTGCCAGCAGCTTGACGGTCATGAACACTGAAGCTTTCTTT.